The text below deals with one T cell receptor (beta chain). Its target is not known. The sample belongs to a study of the immune and genomic landscape of osteosarcoma. Points from the study as a whole: Four or five cases had a single hyperexpanded clone dominating the repertoire, all with fewer than 100 T-cell clonotypes.

CDR1 and CDR2 from the germline V gene are SGHTA and FQGNSA. The CDR3 length is 15 residues. Trimming left V 2 bases short and J 6 bases short, with 14 bases between. Data came from immunoSEQ multiplex PCR; TCRdb stores just in-frame clones and leaves some out. The sample holds under 3,500 clones; 78% are singletons and the top ten take 9.7%. The source material was metastatic tumor tissue from the lung. The sequence was obtained from a woman in her late teens or twenties with osteosarcoma. The rearrangement uses TRBV7-2 and TRBJ2-4; D uncertain. CDR3 residues: CASSLQSGVLNIQYF. The DNA of the CDR3 is TGTGCCAGCAGCTTACAGTCTGGGGTTCTAAACATTCAGTACTTC.